What follows is one TCR beta chain and its context. As yet, its antigen is unknown. The CDR3 extends over 17 amino acids. V was trimmed by 0 bases and J by 8 bases, leaving 20 bases between them. Germline V gene data show CDR1 as SGDLS and CDR2 as YYNGEE. TCRdb keeps only in-frame clones here, not all; method: immunoSEQ multiplex PCR. This sample carries about 21,000 clones, roughly 82% of them seen once, and the ten largest clones take 3.5% to 4%. The data stem from a study of CD4+ T cells in melanoma. Study-wide points: In melanoma, neoantigen-specific CD4+ T cells reportedly differed in differentiation state. A reported correlation linked neoantigen-specific CD4+ T cells to CD8+, macrophage and B cell function.

This receptor was identified in a human donor with melanoma. Sample: cells from a culture (not recorded whether cultured in vitro). The V call is TRBV9, the J call TRBJ1-4; no firm D call. The CDR3 coding sequence is TGTGCCAGCAGCGTAGGTCCTCGGGTAAGGGCTGGCGAAAAACTGTTTTTT. This codes for CASSVGPRVRAGEKLFF.